A selection of T cell receptor beta chains follows, all from one sample in a study of blood T cell repertoires in COVID-19. TCRdb's table, derived via immunoSEQ multiplex PCR, lists solely in-frame clones and lacks some. The sample includes around 51,000 clones, 65% to 90% of them seen just once. The sample was peripheral blood. The receptors derive from a woman aged 80 or over with acute or convalescent COVID-19. CDR3s include the opening cysteine and the closing phenylalanine or tryptophan.

TRBV19,CASSIWAGRTEAFF
TRBV5-6,CASSPGQRKYGYTF
TRBV7-2,CASSPGGASNQPQHF
TRBV7-9,CASSDGQLNTEAFF
TRBV19,CASSQEPGNTIYF
TRBV19,CASTHTGYSGNTIYF
TRBV7-8,CASSLAAASSYNSPLHF
TRBV6-1,CASSSVGRGSDTQYF
TRBV5-4,CASTRGSEDEQFF
TRBV27,CASMTGNYGYTF
TRBV30,CAWSGGGKNIQYF